This TCR beta chain was recorded in a study of shared clonotypes between healthy human individuals. About this clone itself: As yet, its antigen is unknown.

The germline V and J ends were trimmed by 1 base and 0 bases, with 10 bases remaining between them. Germline values: CDR1 SGHNT, CDR2 YYREEE (reference sequence). The CDR3 covers 15 residues. Overall study results and limits: A generally larger estimated richness was seen in naive subsets than in memory subsets.

Produced via immunoSEQ multiplex PCR; TCRdb's table is partial and in-frame only. The sample includes millions of clones, more than 90% of them seen just once. This clonotype was obtained from a man younger than 35 in good health. The chain links TRBV5-4 to TRBJ2-5; D assignment may be TRBD1 or TRBD2 (5 bases each). Input material: naive CD4+ T cells sorted from blood. Specified subset: CD45RA+ positively selected. CDR3 bases: TGTGCCAGCAGCTTGTACGAGGGGTACCAAGAGACCCAGTACTTC. It specifies CASSLYEGYQETQYF.